These 19 T cell receptor beta chains came from one sample sequenced in a study of T cell responses to AZD1222 COVID-19 vaccine. The data were produced by immunoSEQ multiplex PCR, yet TCRdb's version contains in-frame clones alone and is incomplete. The data hold fewer than 200,000 clones, with approximately 90% observed a single time. This material consisted of peripheral blood, taken on day 0 of AZD1222 vaccination. These TCRs come from an adult in good health.

V gene TRBV30 combines with J gene TRBJ2-3; either TRBD1 or TRBD2 may supply D (5 bases each). The V end was cut by 0 bases, the J end by 0 bases, with 10 bases between. The V gene's germline CDR1 is GTSNPN and CDR2 SVGIG (reference sequence). CDR3 length: 15 residues. The CDR3 bases are TGTGCCTGGAGTGTAGGGACCGCGAGCACAGATACGCAGTATTTT. This encodes CAWSVGTASTDTQYF. Drawing the rest from reference TRBV30 and TRBJ2-3, the complete variable domain is SQTIHQWPATLVQPVGSPLSLECTVEGTSNPNLYWYRQAAGRGLQLLFYSVGIGQISSEVPQNLSASRPQDRQFILSSKKLLLSDSGFYLCAWSVGTASTDTQYFGPGTRLTVL.

V usage is TRBV28 and J usage is TRBJ1-5, with D possibly being TRBD1 (5 bases). The ends were cut back, 5 bases at V and 2 bases at J, with 13 bases in the middle. CDR3 size: 15 residues. Per germline, CDR1 MDHEN and CDR2 SYDVKM. CDR3 DNA: TGTGCCAGCAGTCCGGGGAGGGGAGGCAATCAGCCCCAGCATTTT. This codes for CASSPGRGGNQPQHF.

The CDR3 bases are TGTGCCAGCAGCTTACAGACAGGAATCTCTGGAAACACCATATATTTT. Translated, it gives CASSLQTGISGNTIYF. The rearrangement joins TRBV7-6 to TRBJ1-3, with D possibly TRBD1 on 6 matching bases. This CDR3 is 16 amino acids long. Germline CDR1 SGHVS, CDR2 FNYEAQ. The ends were cut back, 2 bases at V and 0 bases at J, with 11 bases in the middle.

In its sample, this clone was seen once. In DNA form, the CDR3 reads TGCGCCAGCAGAGGGGACGGAAGGAGTCACGTCCTGACTTTC. Its translation is CASRGDGRSHVLTF. The chain combines TRBV5-1 with TRBJ2-6; possibly TRBD1 or TRBD2 for D (5 bases each). The CDR3 extends over 14 amino acids. In germline, CDR1 is SGHRS, CDR2 YFSETQ. V lost 5 bases and J 11 bases, leaving 17 bases between the germline ends.

The chain recombines TRBV5-8 with TRBJ2-7; 10 bases are a match to TRBD1. V shed 2 bases, J shed 4 bases, and the junction held 9 bases outside the gene matches. CDR1 SGHTS and CDR2 YDEGEE come from the germline V gene. CDR3 length: 16 amino acids. Here the CDR3 reads CASSFLPGQGLYEQYF. The DNA for the CDR3 is TGTGCCAGCAGCTTCCTCCCGGGACAGGGGCTATACGAGCAGTACTTC.

The CDR3 region has the DNA TGTGCCAGCAGCGAGGGGAGCTCCTATAATTCACCCCTCCACTTT. This sequence encodes CASSEGSSYNSPLHF. The chain uses TRBV7-2 and TRBJ1-6, with D tentatively TRBD1 (5 bases). V was trimmed by 5 bases and J by 0 bases, leaving 8 bases between them. CDR3 size: 15 residues. In germline, CDR1 is SGHTA, CDR2 FQGNSA.

The J gene is TRBJ2-3, the V gene TRBV27, with D possibly TRBD2 on 6 matching bases. The germline V gene has CDR1 MNHEY and CDR2 SMNVEV (reference sequence). The CDR3 is made up of 16 amino acids. The V gene lost 6 bases and the J gene lost 3 bases, with 19 bases spanning the gap. CDR3 nucleotide sequence: TGTGCCAGCAGCTCTTCTTTCGGGAGAGTTACAGATACGCAGTATTTT. Translation gives CASSSSFGRVTDTQYF.

The chain has TRBV12-3 or TRBV12-4 and TRBJ1-2, with 8 bases fitting TRBD1. With V trimmed by 3 bases and J by 14 bases, 8 bases remained unmatched. The CDR3 runs to 12 residues. The CDR3 region is CASSLSGGASTF. The DNA of the CDR3 is TGTGCCAGCAGTTTGTCAGGGGGCGCTTCTACCTTC.

The chain employs TRBV19 and TRBJ1-5; D perhaps matches TRBD1 (6 bases). Germline CDR1 LNHDA, CDR2 SQIVND (reference sequence). The CDR3 is 15 amino acids. V lost 8 bases to trimming and J lost 0 bases, with 14 bases between them. CDR3 residues: CASLTGRDSNQPQHF. As DNA, the CDR3 is TGTGCCAGTCTTACAGGGCGGGATAGCAATCAGCCCCAGCATTTT.

This clone appeared a few times. J is TRBJ2-7 and V is TRBV10-3; 7 bases agree with TRBD2. Germline V lookup: CDR1 ENHRY, CDR2 SYGVKD. V lost 5 bases, J lost 1 base, and 2 bases stayed unmatched. The CDR3 has 13 residues. The CDR3: CAISRTSSYEQYF. The CDR3 DNA follows: TGTGCCATCAGTCGGACTAGTTCCTACGAGCAGTACTTC.

This clone came up a few times. The CDR3: CASSISDRLRTDTQYF. The CDR3 DNA follows: TGTGCCAGCAGTATCTCCGACAGGCTGCGCACAGATACGCAGTATTTT. V and J are TRBV28 and TRBJ2-3, with TRBD1 as a possible D gene (6 bases). CDR1 is MDHEN, CDR2 SYDVKM, per germline. V lost 5 bases, J lost 1 base, and 16 bases lay in between. The CDR3 covers 16 residues.

This clone was detected only once. The genes are TRBV12-3 or TRBV12-4 and TRBJ1-2; perhaps TRBD1 as D (6 bases). The CDR3 length is 12 residues. The V gene lost 2 bases and the J gene lost 10 bases, with 11 bases spanning the gap. CDR3 in DNA: TGTGCCAGCAGTTTATTACAGGGCCCCTACACCTTC. It yields the protein CASSLLQGPYTF.

The rearrangement uses TRBV14 and TRBJ2-7; perhaps TRBD1 as D (5 bases). Trimming removed 1 base from V and 1 base from J, with 11 bases in between. This CDR3 contains 15 residues. The germline gives CDR1 SGHDN, CDR2 FVKESK. The CDR3 reads CASSQVGQGSYEQYF. Here the CDR3 DNA reads TGTGCCAGCAGCCAAGTTGGGCAGGGATCCTACGAGCAGTACTTC.

The chain recombines TRBV7-2 with TRBJ2-3; 9 bases map to TRBD2. The CDR3 contains 18 residues. CDR1 is SGHTA, CDR2 FQGNSA, per germline. Trimming removed 1 base from V and 6 bases from J; junction bases left unmatched: 14. This chain's CDR3 is CASSLEASGGGALDTQYF. DNA for the CDR3: TGTGCCAGCAGCTTAGAGGCGTCCGGCGGGGGGGCTTTGGATACGCAGTATTTT.

This chain joins TRBV4-2 and TRBJ1-1; no firm D call. CDR1 and CDR2 (germline): LGHNA, YNFKEQ. Trimming pared 2 bases from V and 5 bases from J, leaving 9 bases between. CDR3 length: 13 amino acids. The CDR3 sequence: CASSQLGQTEAFF. Here the CDR3 DNA reads TGTGCCAGCAGCCAATTAGGGCAGACTGAAGCTTTCTTT.

The V call is TRBV28, the J call TRBJ2-5; D possibly corresponds to TRBD2 (6 bases). V was trimmed by 8 bases and J by 2 bases, leaving 18 bases between them. The V gene's germline CDR1 is MDHEN and CDR2 SYDVKM. The CDR3 loop spans 15 amino acids. The CDR3 reads CASHSLADLQETQYF. The CDR3 bases are TGTGCCAGCCACTCTTTAGCGGACCTGCAAGAGACCCAGTACTTC.

The V call is TRBV30, the J call TRBJ2-5; D might be TRBD1 (6 bases). CDR1 is GTSNPN and CDR2 is SVGIG in the germline V gene (reference sequence). The CDR3 consists of 12 residues. Trimming took off 7 bases at V and 1 base at J, with 10 bases between the two ends. Here the CDR3 reads CASSTGQETQYF. For the CDR3, the DNA is TGTGCCTCGTCGACAGGCCAAGAGACCCAGTACTTC.

This chain links TRBV28 with TRBJ2-2; 14 bases are shared with TRBD2. The junction had 7 bases not matched to a gene; V was cut back by 5 bases and J by 2 bases. Per germline, CDR1 MDHEN and CDR2 SYDVKM. The CDR3 extends over 18 amino acids. The CDR3 DNA is TGTGCCAGCAGTCAGGGACTAGCGGGAGAGGTTAACACCGGGGAGCTGTTTTTT. Its protein is CASSQGLAGEVNTGELFF.

The CDR3 bases are TGTGCCAGCAGTGAACCCAGGTTAGCATACAATCAGCCCCAGCATTTT. Translated: CASSEPRLAYNQPQHF. The chain couples TRBV2 to TRBJ1-5; D call uncertain. Germline V gives CDR1 SNHLY, CDR2 FYNNEI. Trimming pared 2 bases from V and 3 bases from J, leaving 14 bases between. The CDR3 has 16 amino acids.